This passage covers 10 T cell receptor beta chains from one sample sequenced in a study of T cell responses to AZD1222 COVID-19 vaccine. Here immunoSEQ multiplex PCR was the method, and the copy in TCRdb shows in-frame clones only, minus some. The data show just under 150,000 clones, around nine tenths seen once. The sample consisted of peripheral blood, taken 28 days after the second AZD1222 dose. These receptors came from an adult who received the AZD1222 COVID-19 vaccine.

V and J are TRBV9 and TRBJ1-3, with D perhaps matching TRBD1 (5 bases). Germline CDR1 SGDLS, CDR2 YYNGEE. The CDR3 has 17 amino acids. V was pared by 4 bases and J by 0 bases, with 17 bases between. CDR3 coding DNA: TGTGCCAGCAGCCCATCATTGACAGTCGCCTCTGGAAACACCATATATTTT. Amino acid sequence: CASSPSLTVASGNTIYF.

This clone showed up just once. The CDR3 spells CASSRTGDTEAFF. CDR3 nucleotide sequence: TGTGCCAGCAGCCGGACAGGGGACACTGAAGCTTTCTTT. The chain carries TRBV3-1 (or the pseudogene TRBV3-2) and TRBJ1-1, with 9 bases lining up with TRBD1. This CDR3 is 13 amino acids long. Germline CDR1 LGHDT, CDR2 YNNKEL (reference sequence). V shed 4 bases and J 3 bases; nucleotides not matched to a gene: 0.

This chain connects TRBV3-1 (or the pseudogene TRBV3-2) to TRBJ2-7, with D possibly being TRBD1 (7 bases). The CDR3 spans 13 residues. V was pared by 4 bases and J by 4 bases, with 11 bases between. CDR1 is LGHDT, CDR2 YNNKEL, per germline (reference sequence). CDR3 amino acids: CASSPGGFYEQYF. As DNA, the CDR3 is TGTGCCAGCAGCCCAGGGGGGTTTTACGAGCAGTACTTC.

The chain links TRBV7-9 to TRBJ1-5; D not resolved. The CDR3 runs 16 residues. Per germline, CDR1 SEHNR and CDR2 FQNEAQ (reference sequence). The V end lost 0 bases, the J end lost 6 bases, and 15 bases lay between the germline ends. CDR3 in amino acids: CASSLAQPGRSQPQHF. The CDR3 coding sequence is TGTGCCAGCAGCTTAGCTCAGCCAGGAAGGAGTCAGCCCCAGCATTTT.

The chain combines TRBV19 with TRBJ2-7; 7 bases agree with TRBD2. The CDR3 has 14 residues. Germline trimming cut 2 bases from V and 7 bases from J; bases unmatched to any gene: 8. Germline CDR1 and CDR2: LNHDA and SQIVND (reference sequence). CDR3 nucleotides: TGTGCCAGTAGTATAACGGGACTACCTAAGGAGCAGTACTTC. Translated, it gives CASSITGLPKEQYF.

This clone was detected only once. The genes are TRBV4-1 and TRBJ2-5, with 8 bases lining up with TRBD2. The V segment lost 8 bases and the J segment 5 bases; nucleotides outside the gene matches: 10. The CDR3 has 14 residues. Germline CDR1 MGHRA, CDR2 YSYEKL. CDR3 residues: CASSRAGGWETQYF. CDR3 DNA sequence: TGCGCCAGCTCCCGGGCGGGAGGATGGGAGACCCAGTACTTC.

The chain recombines TRBV7-2 with TRBJ2-2; 10 nucleotides agree with TRBD2. V lost 1 base and J lost 1; bases outside the gene matches: 6. Germline CDR1 SGHTA, CDR2 FQGNSA. CDR3 length: 18 residues. The CDR3 spells CASSLGPLAGKNTGELFF. CDR3 coding DNA: TGTGCCAGCAGCTTAGGACCACTAGCGGGGAAGAACACCGGGGAGCTGTTTTTT.

This rearrangement joins TRBV19 to TRBJ2-7; the D is unclear. Germline CDR1 reads LNHDA; CDR2 reads SQIVND (reference sequence). This CDR3 contains 13 residues. The germline V and J ends were trimmed by 9 bases and 6 bases, with 18 bases remaining between them. This CDR3 is CASTSGGRGEQYF. The CDR3 nucleotides are TGTGCCAGCACCTCGGGTGGTCGCGGCGAGCAGTACTTC.

The V call is TRBV7-8, the J call TRBJ1-2, with TRBD1 identical over 8 bases. Looked up from germline, CDR1 is SGHVS and CDR2 is FQNEAQ. CDR3 length: 15 residues. With 5 bases clipped from V and 5 bases from J, the junction kept 10 bases outside the gene matches. Here the CDR3 DNA reads TGTGCCAGCAGCAAAGGACAGGGTGATTGGTATGGCTACACCTTC. It codes for CASSKGQGDWYGYTF.

This clone was counted once. The chain is built from TRBV27 and TRBJ1-2; the D gene is possibly TRBD1 (5 bases). The V end was cut by 5 bases, the J end by 8 bases, with 15 bases between. Germline CDR1 is MNHEY and CDR2 is SMNVEV (reference sequence). The CDR3 is 13 amino acids. CDR3 nucleotide sequence: TGTGCCAGCAGTCCCCGGAGGGGCGAGGGCTACACCTTC. It yields the protein CASSPRRGEGYTF.